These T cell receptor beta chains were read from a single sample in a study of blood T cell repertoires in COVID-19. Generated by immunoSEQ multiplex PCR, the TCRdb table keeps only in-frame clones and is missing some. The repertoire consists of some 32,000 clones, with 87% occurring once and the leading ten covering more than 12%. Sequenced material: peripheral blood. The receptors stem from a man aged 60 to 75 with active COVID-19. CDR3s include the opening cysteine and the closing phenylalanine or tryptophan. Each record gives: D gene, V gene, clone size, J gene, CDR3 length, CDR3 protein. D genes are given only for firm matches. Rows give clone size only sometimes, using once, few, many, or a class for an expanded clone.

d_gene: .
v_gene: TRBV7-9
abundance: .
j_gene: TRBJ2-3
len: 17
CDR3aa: CASSLGYRELRTDTQYF

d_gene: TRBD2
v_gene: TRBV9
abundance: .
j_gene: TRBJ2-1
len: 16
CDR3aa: CASSGGTGTSLNEQFF

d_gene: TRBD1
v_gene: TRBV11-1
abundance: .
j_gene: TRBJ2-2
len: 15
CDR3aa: CASSLQGAGTGELFF

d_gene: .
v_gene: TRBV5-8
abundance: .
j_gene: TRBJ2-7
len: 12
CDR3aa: CASRVTGYEQYF

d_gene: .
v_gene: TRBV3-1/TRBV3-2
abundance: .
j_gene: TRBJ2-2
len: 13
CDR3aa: CASSLRGSGELFF

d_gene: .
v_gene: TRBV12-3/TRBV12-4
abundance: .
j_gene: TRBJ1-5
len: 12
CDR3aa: CASRTQSGPQHF

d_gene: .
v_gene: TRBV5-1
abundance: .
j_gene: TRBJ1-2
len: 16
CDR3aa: CASSLGARGADYGYTF

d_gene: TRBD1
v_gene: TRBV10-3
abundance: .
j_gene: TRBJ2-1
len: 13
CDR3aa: CAISDRGDDEQFF

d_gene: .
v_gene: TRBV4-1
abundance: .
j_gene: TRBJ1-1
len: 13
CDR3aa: CASSSYMNTEAFF

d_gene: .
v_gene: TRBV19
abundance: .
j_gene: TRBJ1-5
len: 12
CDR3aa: CASNSRNQPQHF

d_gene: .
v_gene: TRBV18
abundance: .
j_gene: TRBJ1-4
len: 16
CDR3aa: CASSPLRSGYNEKLFF

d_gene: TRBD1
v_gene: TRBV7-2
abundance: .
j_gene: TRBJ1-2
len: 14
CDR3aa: CASSPRGRDYGYTF

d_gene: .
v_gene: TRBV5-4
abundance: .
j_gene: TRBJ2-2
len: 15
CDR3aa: CASSFGSSNTGELFF

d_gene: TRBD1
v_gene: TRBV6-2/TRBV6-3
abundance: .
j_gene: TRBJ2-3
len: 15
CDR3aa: CASSLDRGGTDTQYF

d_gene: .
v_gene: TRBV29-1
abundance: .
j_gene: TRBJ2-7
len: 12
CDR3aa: CSVGQGRYEQYF

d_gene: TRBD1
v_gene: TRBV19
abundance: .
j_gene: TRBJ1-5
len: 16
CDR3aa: CASSTRDRRRNQPQHF

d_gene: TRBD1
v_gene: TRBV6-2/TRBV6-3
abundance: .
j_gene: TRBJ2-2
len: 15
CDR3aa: CASSNRDRATGELFF

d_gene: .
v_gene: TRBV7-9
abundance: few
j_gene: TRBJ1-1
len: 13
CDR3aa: CASSFSGETEAFF

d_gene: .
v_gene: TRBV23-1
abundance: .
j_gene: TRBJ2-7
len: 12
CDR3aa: CASSDGVGEQYF

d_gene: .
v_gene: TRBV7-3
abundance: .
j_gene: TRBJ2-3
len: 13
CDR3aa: CASSAGLWDTQYF

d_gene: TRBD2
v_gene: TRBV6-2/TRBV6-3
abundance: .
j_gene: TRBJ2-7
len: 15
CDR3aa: CASSLMTSGSGEQYF

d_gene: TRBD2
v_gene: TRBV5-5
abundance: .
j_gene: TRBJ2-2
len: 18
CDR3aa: CASSLWLAGGSGTGELFF

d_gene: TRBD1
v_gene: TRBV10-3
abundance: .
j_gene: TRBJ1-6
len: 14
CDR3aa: CAISGTGNRSPLHF

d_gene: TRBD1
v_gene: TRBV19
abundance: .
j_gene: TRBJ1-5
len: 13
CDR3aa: CASPDRGDQPQHF

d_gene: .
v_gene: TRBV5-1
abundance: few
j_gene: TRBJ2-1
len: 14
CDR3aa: CASSLSGQHNEQFF

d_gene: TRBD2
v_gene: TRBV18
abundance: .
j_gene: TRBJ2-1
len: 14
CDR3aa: CASSLAGGRNEQFF

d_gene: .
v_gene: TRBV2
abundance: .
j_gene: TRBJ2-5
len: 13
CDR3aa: CASSASQQETQYF

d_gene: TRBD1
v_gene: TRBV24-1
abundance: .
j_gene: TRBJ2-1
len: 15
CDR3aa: CATSDPTGGENEQFF

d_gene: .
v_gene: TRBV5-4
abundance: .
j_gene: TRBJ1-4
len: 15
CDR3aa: CASSLGDSGNEKLFF

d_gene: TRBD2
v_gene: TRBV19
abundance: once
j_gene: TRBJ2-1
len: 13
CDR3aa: CASSMGTSGGRLF

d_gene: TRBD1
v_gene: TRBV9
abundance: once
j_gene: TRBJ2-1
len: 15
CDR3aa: CASSGTGGPYNEQFF